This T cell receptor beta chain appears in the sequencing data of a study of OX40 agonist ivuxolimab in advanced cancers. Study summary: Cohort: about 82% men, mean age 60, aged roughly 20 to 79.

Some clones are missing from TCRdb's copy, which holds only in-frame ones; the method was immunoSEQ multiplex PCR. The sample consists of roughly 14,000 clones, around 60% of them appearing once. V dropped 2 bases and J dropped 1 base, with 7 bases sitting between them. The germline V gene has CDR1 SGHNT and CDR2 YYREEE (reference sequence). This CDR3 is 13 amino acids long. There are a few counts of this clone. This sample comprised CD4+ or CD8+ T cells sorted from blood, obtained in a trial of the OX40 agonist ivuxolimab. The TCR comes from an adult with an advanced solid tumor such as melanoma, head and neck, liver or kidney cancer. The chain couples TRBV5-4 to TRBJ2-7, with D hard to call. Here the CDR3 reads CASSFGYSYEQYF. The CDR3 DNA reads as TGTGCCAGCAGCTTCGGCTATTCCTACGAGCAGTACTTC.